These 27 T cell receptor beta chains originate from one sample sequenced in a study of cytomegalovirus exposure and HLA in healthy donors. PCR involved 60 Vbeta and 13 Jbeta primers. Generated by immunoSEQ multiplex PCR, the TCRdb table keeps only in-frame clones and is missing some. The sample records 150,000 to 200,000 clones, about 78% being singletons. The specimen sequenced was PBMCs. The receptors were sampled from a man aged 60 to 69 in good health and CMV-seronegative.

The chain recombines TRBV28 with TRBJ1-1; TRBD1 matches at 7 bases. This CDR3 contains 13 residues. V was clipped by 4 bases and J by 7 bases; unmatched bases: 6. Germline values: CDR1 MDHEN, CDR2 SYDVKM. Written as DNA, the CDR3 is TGTGCCAGCAGTTACTCGACAGGGCGTGAAGCTTTCTTT. The encoded protein is CASSYSTGREAFF.

This chain joins TRBV27 and TRBJ2-3; 12 bases are shared with TRBD2. The CDR3 is 16 amino acids. Germline CDR1 is MNHEY and CDR2 is SMNVEV (reference sequence). J was trimmed by 4 bases and V by 5 bases; bases with no gene match: 7. CDR3 sequence reads: CASSTRLAGVSDTQYF. DNA of the CDR3: TGTGCCAGCAGTACCCGACTAGCGGGAGTCTCAGATACGCAGTATTTT.

This chain joins TRBV5-1 and TRBJ2-5, with D perhaps matching TRBD2 (5 bases). The CDR3 contains 13 residues. Germline-derived CDR1 and CDR2 are SGHRS and YFSETQ. V was pared by 4 bases and J by 2 bases, with 9 bases between. The CDR3 DNA reads TGCGCCAGCAGCCCCGGCGGGCAAGAGACCCAGTACTTC. Its translation is CASSPGGQETQYF.

The J gene is TRBJ2-7, the V gene TRBV6-5; 10 bases line up with TRBD1. Germline V gives CDR1 MNHEY, CDR2 SVGAGI. The ends lost 4 bases at V and 6 bases at J; junction bases unmatched: 9. The CDR3 is made up of 15 amino acids. CDR3 in DNA: TGTGCCAGCAGTTCCGGACAGGGGGTCCCGGGCGAGCAGTACTTC. Encoded protein: CASSSGQGVPGEQYF.

Only one count was recorded for this clone. This chain connects TRBV18 to TRBJ1-1; no clear D. The CDR3 is 15 residues long. The germline V and J ends were trimmed by 2 bases and 2 bases, with 12 bases remaining between them. Germline lookup yields CDR1 KGHSH and CDR2 LQKENI. The CDR3 bases are TGTGCCAGCTCACCAGAGAAAACAGCTAACACTGAAGCTTTCTTT. Its protein is CASSPEKTANTEAFF.

V gene TRBV6-1 combines with J gene TRBJ2-7; possible D gene TRBD1, 5 bases. The CDR3 is made up of 14 amino acids. The germline V gene has CDR1 MNHNS and CDR2 SASEGT. The V and J ends lost 2 bases and 13 bases respectively, with 21 bases between them. The CDR3 DNA reads as TGTGCCAGCAGTGAACGTCAGGGCGGCCTCGGTAATTACTTC. Translating gives CASSERQGGLGNYF.

This clone was seen a few times. The chain has TRBV27 and TRBJ1-3, with 10 nucleotides matching TRBD1. J lost 4 bases, V lost 4 bases, and 7 bases had no gene match. The CDR3 extends over 16 amino acids. Germline CDR1 reads MNHEY; CDR2 reads SMNVEV (reference sequence). DNA for the CDR3: TGTGCCAGCAGTTCTCGACAGGGGGCAGGGGGAAACACCATATATTTT. Translation gives CASSSRQGAGGNTIYF.

The chain links TRBV4-1 to TRBJ2-5, with 7 nucleotides matching TRBD1. Unmatched junction bases numbered 2, after V lost 4 bases and J lost 3 bases. This CDR3 contains 13 residues. The germline V gene encodes CDR1 MGHRA and CDR2 YSYEKL. CDR3 in amino acids: CASSLDREETQYF. CDR3 nucleotide sequence: TGCGCCAGCAGCCTCGACAGGGAAGAGACCCAGTACTTC.

The sample holds one count of this clone. The chain carries TRBV5-6 and TRBJ1-1; D gene ambiguous. Trimming removed 4 bases from V and 4 bases from J, with 14 bases in between. The CDR3 contains 14 residues. Per the germline V gene, CDR1 is SGHDT and CDR2 is YYEEEE. The CDR3 DNA reads TGTGCCAGCAGCCCAACGGAGTTTGCCACTGAAGCTTTCTTT. Its translation: CASSPTEFATEAFF.

The rearrangement uses TRBV6-5 and TRBJ2-7, with 8 bases aligning to TRBD1. The germline V gene has CDR1 MNHEY and CDR2 SVGAGI. CDR3 length: 14 amino acids. The J segment lost 6 bases and the V segment lost 5 bases, leaving 9 bases of the junction unmatched. The CDR3 loop reads CASSRFRDRTEQYF. The CDR3 nucleotides read TGTGCCAGCAGTCGGTTTCGGGACAGGACCGAGCAGTACTTC.

The chain is built from TRBV9 and TRBJ1-6, with D maybe TRBD1 (5 bases). This CDR3 is built from 12 residues. V was cut by 3 bases and J by 14 bases, with 12 bases left in between. CDR1 and CDR2 from the germline V gene are SGDLS and YYNGEE. CDR3 sequence (DNA): TGTGCCAGCAGCGGGGGCGCCATGTCCCTCCACTTT. Protein product: CASSGGAMSLHF. Supplemented by reference TRBV9 and TRBJ1-6, the full variable domain reads DSGVTQTPKHLITATGQRVTLRCSPRSGDLSVYWYQQSLDQGLQFLIQYYNGEERAKGNILERFSAQQFPDLHSELNLSSLELGDSALYFCASSGGAMSLHFGNGTRLTVT.

As to this clone: Other DNA sequences within the sample encode an identical CDR3. The genes are TRBV5-1 and TRBJ2-3, with D perhaps TRBD2 (6 bases). Per the germline V gene, CDR1 is SGHRS and CDR2 is YFSETQ. CDR3 length equals 14 residues. V dropped 2 bases and J dropped 3 bases, with 10 bases sitting between them. The CDR3 is CASSFEGGTDTQYF. The CDR3 nucleotides read TGCGCCAGCAGCTTTGAGGGAGGAACAGATACGCAGTATTTT.

The chain couples TRBV7-9 to TRBJ2-3; 8 nucleotides align to TRBD2. CDR1 SEHNR and CDR2 FQNEAQ come from the germline V gene (reference sequence). The trim removed 5 bases at V and 1 base at J, leaving 11 bases unmatched. CDR3 length: 17 amino acids. The CDR3 DNA reads TGTGCCAGCAGCCGGGGGGGGCTTGCCAGGCGCACAGATACGCAGTATTTT. It is translated as CASSRGGLARRTDTQYF.

The chain joins TRBV19 to TRBJ1-5, with D possibly being TRBD1 (5 bases). V lost 1 base and J 3 bases, leaving 10 bases between the germline ends. Germline V lookup: CDR1 LNHDA, CDR2 SQIVND (reference sequence). The CDR3 contains 15 residues. The CDR3 region has the DNA TGTGCCAGTAGTATAGTAGGGGAGGTCAATCAGCCCCAGCATTTT. Translating gives CASSIVGEVNQPQHF. The whole variable domain, remainder taken from reference TRBV19 and TRBJ1-5, is DGGITQSPKYLFRKEGQNVTLSCEQNLNHDAMYWYRQDPGQGLRLIYYSQIVNDFQKGDIAEGYSVSREKKESFPLTVTSAQKNPTAFYLCASSIVGEVNQPQHFGDGTRLSIL.

This rearrangement joins TRBV5-1 to TRBJ2-3, with TRBD2 matching over 11 bases. This CDR3 region has 16 residues. The junction had 5 bases not matched to a gene; V was cut back by 1 base and J by 4 bases. Germline assignment: CDR1 SGHRS and CDR2 YFSETQ. The CDR3: CASSLSPGLAADTQYF. The CDR3 nucleotides read TGCGCCAGCAGCTTGTCCCCGGGACTAGCGGCAGATACGCAGTATTTT.

This clone was picked up a small number of times. This chain joins TRBV6-1 and TRBJ1-4; D not resolved. V lost 0 bases and J 4 bases, leaving 6 bases between the germline ends. This CDR3 comprises 14 residues. The germline V gene encodes CDR1 MNHNS and CDR2 SASEGT. CDR3 sequence: CASSEARGNEKLFF. For the CDR3, the DNA is TGTGCCAGCAGTGAAGCGCGGGGTAATGAAAAACTGTTTTTT.

This clone came up once. One end of the junction fails to match germline, which may point to a read error. V is TRBV5-1 and J is TRBJ1-2; perhaps TRBD1 as D (6 bases). There are 14 residues in the CDR3. Germline V gene data show CDR1 as SGHRS and CDR2 as YFSETQ. The DNA for the CDR3 is TGCGCCAGCAGCTTGGCACAGGGTGGCTATGGCTACCCCTTC. Its translation is CASSLAQGGYGYPF.

The V and J genes are TRBV4-1 and TRBJ2-2; TRBD1 is a possible D gene (7 bases). This CDR3 contains 18 residues. CDR1 MGHRA and CDR2 YSYEKL come from the germline V gene. The germline V and J ends were trimmed by 3 bases and 6 bases, with 23 bases remaining between them. DNA for the CDR3: TGCGCCAGCAGCCACCCCAGTCGACAGGGCGGGGCGTCCGGGGAGCTGTTTTTT. It translates to CASSHPSRQGGASGELFF.

This clone has only one observation. The chain recombines TRBV6-1 with TRBJ2-4; D is possibly TRBD2 (7 bases). The CDR3 runs to 15 residues. The ends were cut back, 3 bases at V and 8 bases at J, with 17 bases in the middle. Germline V lookup: CDR1 MNHNS, CDR2 SASEGT. CDR3 nucleotides: TGTGCCAGCAGTGAGTGGAGGGGGGGCGTGGACATTCAGTACTTC. It encodes CASSEWRGGVDIQYF.

This clone was observed a few times. The chain employs TRBV15 and TRBJ2-2, with TRBD2 identical over 10 bases. Looked up from germline, CDR1 is LNHNV and CDR2 is YYDKDF (reference sequence). V lost 0 bases and J lost 4; bases outside the gene matches: 5. The CDR3 extends over 17 amino acids. The CDR3 region has the DNA TGTGCCACCAGCAGAGATCCCCTAGCGGGGGTCACCGGGGAGCTGTTTTTT. It encodes CATSRDPLAGVTGELFF.

The CDR3 DNA sequence: TGCGCCAGCAGCTGGCGGCGCGGGGGTACCCCTATGGACGAGCAGTACTTC. Translating it yields CASSWRRGGTPMDEQYF. J is TRBJ2-7 and V is TRBV5-1, with TRBD2 identical over 7 bases. The CDR3 has 17 residues. With V trimmed by 3 bases and J by 5 bases, 17 bases remained unmatched. Germline assignment: CDR1 SGHRS and CDR2 YFSETQ.

V gene TRBV10-2 combines with J gene TRBJ2-5; 11 bases match TRBD2. Germline V gene lookup returns CDR1 WSHSY and CDR2 SAAADI. V trimming: 7 bases; J trimming: 2 bases; junction bases outside the gene matches: 12. The CDR3 totals 17 residues. CDR3 sequence: CASTEARLAGGQETQYF. The CDR3 DNA reads TGCGCCAGCACCGAAGCCCGGCTAGCGGGGGGTCAAGAGACCCAGTACTTC.

This clone has only a few counts. This chain joins TRBV30 and TRBJ1-5; perhaps TRBD1 as D (5 bases). V shed 7 bases and J shed 5 bases, with 15 bases lying between them. Germline V gene data show CDR1 as GTSNPN and CDR2 as SVGIG (reference sequence). This CDR3 comprises 13 residues. CDR3 in DNA: TGTGCCTACACCCCCATGGGGCATCAGCCCCAGCATTTT. Its protein product is CAYTPMGHQPQHF.

The V call is TRBV29-1, the J call TRBJ2-1; the match to TRBD2 covers 14 bases. The V gene end was trimmed by 7 bases and the J gene end by 6 bases; junction bases not matched to a gene: 2. The CDR3 is made up of 13 amino acids. The V gene's germline CDR1 is SQVTM and CDR2 ANQGSEA. In DNA, the CDR3 is TGCAGCGCCGGGACTAGCGGGAGCAATGAGCAGTTCTTC. It translates to CSAGTSGSNEQFF.

The chain is built from TRBV28 and TRBJ2-3, with 9 bases aligning to TRBD2. This CDR3 comprises 14 residues. Germline CDR1 is MDHEN and CDR2 is SYDVKM. The V segment lost 6 bases and the J segment 8 bases; nucleotides outside the gene matches: 9. CDR3 coding DNA: TGTGCCAGCAGCATCCTAGCGGGGTCAGGTACGCAGTATTTT. This translates into CASSILAGSGTQYF.

The genes are TRBV5-1 and TRBJ2-3, with 11 nucleotides matching TRBD2. The trim removed 2 bases at V and 1 base at J, leaving 3 bases unmatched. This CDR3 has 16 amino acids. CDR1 is SGHRS, CDR2 YFSETQ, per germline. The CDR3 spells CASSLVLAGGTDTQYF. The CDR3 bases are TGCGCCAGCAGCTTAGTACTAGCGGGGGGCACAGATACGCAGTATTTT.

This chain connects TRBV5-4 to TRBJ1-3, with 7 nucleotides matching TRBD1. CDR1 is SGHNT and CDR2 is YYREEE in the germline V gene (reference sequence). The length of the CDR3 is 13 residues. The V segment lost 1 base and the J segment 8 bases; nucleotides outside the gene matches: 3. The CDR3 reads CASSLNRGHTIYF. Written as DNA, the CDR3 is TGTGCCAGCAGCTTGAACAGGGGACACACCATATATTTT.